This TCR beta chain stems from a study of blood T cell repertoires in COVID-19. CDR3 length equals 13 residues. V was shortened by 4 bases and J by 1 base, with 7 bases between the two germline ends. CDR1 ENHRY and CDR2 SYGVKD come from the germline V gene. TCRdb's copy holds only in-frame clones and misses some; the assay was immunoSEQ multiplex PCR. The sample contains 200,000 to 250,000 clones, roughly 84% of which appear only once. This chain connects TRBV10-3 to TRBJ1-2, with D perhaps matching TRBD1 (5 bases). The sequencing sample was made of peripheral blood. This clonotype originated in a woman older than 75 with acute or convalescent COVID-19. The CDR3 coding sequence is TGTGCCATCAGTGGGGGCAGTAACTATGGCTACACCTTC. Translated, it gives CAISGGSNYGYTF.